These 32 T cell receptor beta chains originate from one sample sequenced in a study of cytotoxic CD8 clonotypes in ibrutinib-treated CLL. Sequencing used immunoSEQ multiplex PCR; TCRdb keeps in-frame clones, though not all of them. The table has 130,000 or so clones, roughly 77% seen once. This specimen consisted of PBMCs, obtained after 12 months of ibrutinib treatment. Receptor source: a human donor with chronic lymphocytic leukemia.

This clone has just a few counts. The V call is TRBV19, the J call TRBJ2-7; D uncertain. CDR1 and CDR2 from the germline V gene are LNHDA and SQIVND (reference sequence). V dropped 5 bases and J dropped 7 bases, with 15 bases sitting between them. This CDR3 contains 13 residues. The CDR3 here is CASSLALTREQYF. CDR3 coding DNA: TGTGCCAGTAGTCTGGCCCTCACGAGGGAGCAGTACTTC.

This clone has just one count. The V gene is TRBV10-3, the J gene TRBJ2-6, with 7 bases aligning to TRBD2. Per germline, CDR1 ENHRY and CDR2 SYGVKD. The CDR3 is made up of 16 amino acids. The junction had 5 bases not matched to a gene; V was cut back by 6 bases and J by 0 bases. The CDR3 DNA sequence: TGTGCCATCAGCCCGACTAGCCACTCTGGGGCCAACGTCCTGACTTTC. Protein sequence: CAISPTSHSGANVLTF.

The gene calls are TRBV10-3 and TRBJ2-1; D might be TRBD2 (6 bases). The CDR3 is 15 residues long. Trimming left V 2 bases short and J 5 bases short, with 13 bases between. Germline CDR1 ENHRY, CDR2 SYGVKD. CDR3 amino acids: CAISEGGLIHNEQFF. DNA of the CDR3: TGTGCCATCAGTGAGGGGGGACTTATACACAATGAGCAGTTCTTC.

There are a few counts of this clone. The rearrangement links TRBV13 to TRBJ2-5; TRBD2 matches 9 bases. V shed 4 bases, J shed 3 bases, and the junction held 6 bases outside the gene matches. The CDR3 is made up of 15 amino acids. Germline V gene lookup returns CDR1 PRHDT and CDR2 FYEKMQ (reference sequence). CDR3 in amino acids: CASSSAGGNEETQYF. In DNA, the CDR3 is TGTGCCAGCAGCTCCGCGGGGGGGAACGAAGAGACCCAGTACTTC.

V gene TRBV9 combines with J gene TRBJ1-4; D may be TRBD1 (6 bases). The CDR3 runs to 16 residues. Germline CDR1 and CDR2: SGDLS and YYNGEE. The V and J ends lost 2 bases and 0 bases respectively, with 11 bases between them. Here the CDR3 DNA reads TGTGCCAGCAGCGTGGGGGGCACCGCAACTAATGAAAAACTGTTTTTT. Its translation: CASSVGGTATNEKLFF.

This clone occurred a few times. This CDR3 is CASGLGKVMSNEQFF. The CDR3 DNA reads TGTGCTAGTGGCCTAGGGAAGGTGATGTCTAATGAGCAGTTCTTC. V usage is TRBV12-5 and J usage is TRBJ2-1; D ambiguous. CDR1 is LGHNT and CDR2 is FRNRAP in the germline V gene. This CDR3 spans 15 amino acids. The V end lost 6 bases, the J end lost 7 bases, and 19 bases lay between the germline ends. Looking up the rest from reference TRBV12-5 and TRBJ2-1 gives the full variable domain: DARVTQTPRHKVTEMGQEVTMRCQPILGHNTVFWYRQTMMQGLELLAYFRNRAPLDDSGMPKDRFSAEMPDATLATLKIQPSEPRDSAVYFCASGLGKVMSNEQFFGPGTRLTVL.

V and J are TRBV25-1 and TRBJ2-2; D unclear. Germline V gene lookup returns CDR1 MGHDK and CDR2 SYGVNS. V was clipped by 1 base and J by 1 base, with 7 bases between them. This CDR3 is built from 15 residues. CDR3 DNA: TGTGCCAGCAGTGAATTCTATTTGAACACCGGGGAGCTGTTTTTT. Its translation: CASSEFYLNTGELFF.

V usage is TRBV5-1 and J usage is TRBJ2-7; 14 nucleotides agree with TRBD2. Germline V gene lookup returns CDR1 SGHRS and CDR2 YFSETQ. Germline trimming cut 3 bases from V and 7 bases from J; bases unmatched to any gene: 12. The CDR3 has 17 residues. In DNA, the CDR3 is TGCGCCAGCAGCTCGGATGGACTAGCGGGGGGACCTAGGGAGCAGTACTTC. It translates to CASSSDGLAGGPREQYF.

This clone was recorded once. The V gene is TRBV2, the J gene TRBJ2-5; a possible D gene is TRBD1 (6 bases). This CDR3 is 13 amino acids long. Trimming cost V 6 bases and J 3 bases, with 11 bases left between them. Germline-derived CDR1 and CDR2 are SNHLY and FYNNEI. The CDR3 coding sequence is TGTGCCAGCAGGTTATCAGGGGAAGAGACCCAGTACTTC. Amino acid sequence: CASRLSGEETQYF.

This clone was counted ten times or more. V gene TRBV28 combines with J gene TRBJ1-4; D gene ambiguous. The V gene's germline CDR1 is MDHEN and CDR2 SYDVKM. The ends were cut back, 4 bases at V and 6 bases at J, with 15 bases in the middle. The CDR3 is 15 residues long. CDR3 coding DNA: TGTGCCAGCAGTTCCGAGGCCGGGAACGATGAAAAACTGTTTTTT. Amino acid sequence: CASSSEAGNDEKLFF. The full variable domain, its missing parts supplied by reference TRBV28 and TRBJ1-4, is DVKVTQSSRYLVKRTGEKVFLECVQDMDHENMFWYRQDPGLGLRLIYFSYDVKMKEKGDIPEGYSVSREKKERFSLILESASTNQTSMYLCASSSEAGNDEKLFFGSGTQLSVL.

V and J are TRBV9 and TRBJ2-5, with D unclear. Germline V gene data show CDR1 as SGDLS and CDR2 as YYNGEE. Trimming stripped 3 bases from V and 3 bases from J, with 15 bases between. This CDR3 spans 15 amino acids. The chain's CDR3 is CASSGGNSVKETQYF. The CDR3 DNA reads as TGTGCCAGCAGCGGGGGTAATTCAGTTAAAGAGACCCAGTACTTC.

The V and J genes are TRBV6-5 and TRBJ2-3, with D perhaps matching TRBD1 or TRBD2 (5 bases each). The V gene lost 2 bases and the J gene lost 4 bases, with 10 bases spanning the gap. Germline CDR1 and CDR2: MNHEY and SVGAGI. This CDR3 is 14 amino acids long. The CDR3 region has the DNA TGTGCCAGCAGTTACACTAGGGGTTCAGATACGCAGTATTTT. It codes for CASSYTRGSDTQYF.

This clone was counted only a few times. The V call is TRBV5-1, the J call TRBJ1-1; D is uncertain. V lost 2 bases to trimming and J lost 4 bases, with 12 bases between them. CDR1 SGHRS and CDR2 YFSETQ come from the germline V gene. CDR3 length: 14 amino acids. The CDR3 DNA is TGCGCCAGCAGCTTAGCGGGGAAGGGCACTGAAGCTTTCTTT. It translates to CASSLAGKGTEAFF.

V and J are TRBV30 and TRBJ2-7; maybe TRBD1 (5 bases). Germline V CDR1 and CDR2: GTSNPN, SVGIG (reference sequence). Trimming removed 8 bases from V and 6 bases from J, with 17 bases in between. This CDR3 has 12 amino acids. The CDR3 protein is CAREDGASEQYF. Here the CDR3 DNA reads TGTGCCAGAGAGGATGGGGCCTCCGAGCAGTACTTC.

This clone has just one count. The CDR3 sequence is CAGDTGTSYGYTF. The CDR3 DNA reads TGTGCCGGGGATACCGGGACTTCCTATGGCTACACCTTC. The chain joins TRBV30 to TRBJ1-2; D perhaps matches TRBD1 (5 bases). The CDR3 is 13 amino acids. V lost 8 bases, J lost 4 bases, and 17 bases lay in between. Germline V CDR1 and CDR2: GTSNPN, SVGIG (reference sequence).

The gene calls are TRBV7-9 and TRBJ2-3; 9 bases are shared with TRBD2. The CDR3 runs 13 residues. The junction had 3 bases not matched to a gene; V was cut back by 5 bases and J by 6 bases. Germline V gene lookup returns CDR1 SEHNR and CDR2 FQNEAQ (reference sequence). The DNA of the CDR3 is TGTGCCAGCAGCCCTAGCGGGACGGATACGCAGTATTTT. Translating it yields CASSPSGTDTQYF.

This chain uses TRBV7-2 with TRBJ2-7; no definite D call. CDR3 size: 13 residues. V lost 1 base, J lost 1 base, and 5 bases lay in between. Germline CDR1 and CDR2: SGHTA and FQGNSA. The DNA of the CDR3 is TGTGCCAGCAGCTTAGTTCCTTCCTACGAGCAGTACTTC. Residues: CASSLVPSYEQYF. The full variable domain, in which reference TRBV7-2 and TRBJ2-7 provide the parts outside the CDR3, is GAGVSQSPSNKVTEKGKDVELRCDPISGHTALYWYRQSLGQGLEFLIYFQGNSAPDKSGLPSDRFSAERTGGSVSTLTIQRTQQEDSAVYLCASSLVPSYEQYFGPGTRLTVT.

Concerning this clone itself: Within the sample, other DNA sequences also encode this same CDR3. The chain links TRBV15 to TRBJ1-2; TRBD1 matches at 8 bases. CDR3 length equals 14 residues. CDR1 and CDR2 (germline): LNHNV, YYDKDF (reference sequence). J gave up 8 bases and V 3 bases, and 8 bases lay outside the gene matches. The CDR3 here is CATSRDRQGAGYTF. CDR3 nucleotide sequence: TGTGCCACCAGCAGGGATAGGCAGGGGGCCGGCTACACCTTC.

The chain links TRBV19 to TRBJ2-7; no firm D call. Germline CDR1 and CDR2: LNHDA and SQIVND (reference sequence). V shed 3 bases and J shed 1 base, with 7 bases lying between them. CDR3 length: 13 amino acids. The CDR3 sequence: CASSMGRSYEQYF. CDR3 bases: TGTGCCAGTAGTATGGGCAGGTCCTACGAGCAGTACTTC.

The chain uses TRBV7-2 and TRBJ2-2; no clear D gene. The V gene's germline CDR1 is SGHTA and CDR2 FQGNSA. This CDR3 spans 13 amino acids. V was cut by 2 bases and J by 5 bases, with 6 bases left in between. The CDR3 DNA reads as TGTGCCAGCAGCTTATCCCAGACCGGGGAGCTGTTTTTT. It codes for CASSLSQTGELFF. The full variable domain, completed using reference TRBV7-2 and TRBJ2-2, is GAGVSQSPSNKVTEKGKDVELRCDPISGHTALYWYRQSLGQGLEFLIYFQGNSAPDKSGLPSDRFSAERTGGSVSTLTIQRTQQEDSAVYLCASSLSQTGELFFGEGSRLTVL.

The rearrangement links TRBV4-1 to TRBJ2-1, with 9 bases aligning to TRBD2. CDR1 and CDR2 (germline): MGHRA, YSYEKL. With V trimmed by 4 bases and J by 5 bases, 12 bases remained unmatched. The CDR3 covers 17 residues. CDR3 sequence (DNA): TGCGCCAGCAGCCCCTCGGGGAATCTAGCGGGAAACAATGAGCAGTTCTTC. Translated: CASSPSGNLAGNNEQFF.

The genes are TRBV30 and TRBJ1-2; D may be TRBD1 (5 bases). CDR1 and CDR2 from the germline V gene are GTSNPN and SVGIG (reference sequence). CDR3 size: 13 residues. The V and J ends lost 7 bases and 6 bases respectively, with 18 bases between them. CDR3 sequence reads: CASPAHRGNGYTF. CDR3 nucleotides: TGTGCCTCCCCCGCCCATCGGGGGAATGGCTACACCTTC.

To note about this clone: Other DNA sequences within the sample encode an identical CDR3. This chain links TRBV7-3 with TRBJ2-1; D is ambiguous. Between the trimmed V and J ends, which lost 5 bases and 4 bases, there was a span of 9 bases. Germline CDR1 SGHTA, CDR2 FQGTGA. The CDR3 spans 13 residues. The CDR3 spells CASSPSSYNEQFF. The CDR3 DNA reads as TGTGCCAGCAGCCCGTCTAGTTACAATGAGCAGTTCTTC. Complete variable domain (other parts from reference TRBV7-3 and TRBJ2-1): GAGVSQTPSNKVTEKGKYVELRCDPISGHTALYWYRQSLGQGPEFLIYFQGTGAADDSGLPNDRFFAVRPEGSVSTLKIQRTERGDSAVYLCASSPSSYNEQFFGPGTRLTVL.

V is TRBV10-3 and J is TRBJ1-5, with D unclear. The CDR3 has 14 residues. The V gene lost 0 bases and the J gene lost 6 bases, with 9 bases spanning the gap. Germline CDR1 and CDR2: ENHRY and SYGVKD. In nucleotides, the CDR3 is TGTGCCATCAGTGAGTCGACCGCCCGTCAGCCCCAGCATTTT. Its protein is CAISESTARQPQHF.

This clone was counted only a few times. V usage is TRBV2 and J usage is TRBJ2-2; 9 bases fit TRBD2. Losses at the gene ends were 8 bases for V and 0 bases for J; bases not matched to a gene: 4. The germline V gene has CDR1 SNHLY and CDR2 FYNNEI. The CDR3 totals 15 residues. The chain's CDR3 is CASLSGGTNTGELFF. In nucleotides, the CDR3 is TGTGCCAGCCTTAGCGGGGGAACGAACACCGGGGAGCTGTTTTTT.

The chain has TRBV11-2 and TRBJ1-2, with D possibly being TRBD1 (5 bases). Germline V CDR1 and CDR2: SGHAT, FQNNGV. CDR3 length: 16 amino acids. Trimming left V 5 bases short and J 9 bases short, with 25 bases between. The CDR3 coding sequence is TGTGCCAGCAGCCCCGCCCAGGGACTTTCCGCGAGGCGCTACACCTTC. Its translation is CASSPAQGLSARRYTF. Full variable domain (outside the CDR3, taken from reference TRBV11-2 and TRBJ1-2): EAGVAQSPRYKIIEKRQSVAFWCNPISGHATLYWYQQILGQGPKLLIQFQNNGVVDDSQLPKDRFSAERLKGVDSTLKIQPAKLEDSAVYLCASSPAQGLSARRYTFGSGTRLTVV.

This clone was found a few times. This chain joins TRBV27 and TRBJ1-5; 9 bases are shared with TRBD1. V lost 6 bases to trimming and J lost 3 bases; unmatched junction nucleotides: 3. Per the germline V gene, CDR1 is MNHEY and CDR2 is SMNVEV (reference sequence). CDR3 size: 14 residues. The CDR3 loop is CASSWTGDNQPQHF. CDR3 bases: TGTGCCAGCAGCTGGACAGGGGACAATCAGCCCCAGCATTTT.

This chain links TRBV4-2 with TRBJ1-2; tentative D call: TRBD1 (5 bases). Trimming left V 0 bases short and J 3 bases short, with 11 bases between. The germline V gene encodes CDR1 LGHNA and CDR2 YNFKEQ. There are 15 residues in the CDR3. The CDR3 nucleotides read TGTGCCAGCAGCCAAGATATCGTAGGGGACTATGGCTACACCTTC. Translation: CASSQDIVGDYGYTF.

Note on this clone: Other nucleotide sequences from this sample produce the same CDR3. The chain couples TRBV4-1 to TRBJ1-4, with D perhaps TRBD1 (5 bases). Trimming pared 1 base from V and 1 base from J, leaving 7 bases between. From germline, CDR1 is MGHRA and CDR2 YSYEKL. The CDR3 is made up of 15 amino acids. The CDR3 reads CASSQGRGTNEKLFF. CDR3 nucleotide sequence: TGCGCCAGCAGCCAAGGGAGGGGAACTAATGAAAAACTGTTTTTT.

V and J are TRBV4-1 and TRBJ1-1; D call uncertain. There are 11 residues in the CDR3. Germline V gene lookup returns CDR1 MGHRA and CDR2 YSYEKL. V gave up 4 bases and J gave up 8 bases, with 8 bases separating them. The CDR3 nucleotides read TGCGCCAGCAGCCGAGGGTACGAAGCTTTCTTT. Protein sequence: CASSRGYEAFF.

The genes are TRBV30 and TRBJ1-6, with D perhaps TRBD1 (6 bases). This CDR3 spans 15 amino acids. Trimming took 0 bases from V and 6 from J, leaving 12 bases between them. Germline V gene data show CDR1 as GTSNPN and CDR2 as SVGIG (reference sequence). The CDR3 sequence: CAWSVLTGVNSPLHF. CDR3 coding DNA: TGTGCCTGGAGTGTCCTGACAGGCGTTAATTCACCCCTCCACTTT.

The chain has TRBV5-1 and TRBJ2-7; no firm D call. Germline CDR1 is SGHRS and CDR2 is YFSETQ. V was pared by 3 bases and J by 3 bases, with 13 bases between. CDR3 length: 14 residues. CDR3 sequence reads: CASSWSDWSYEQYF. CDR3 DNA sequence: TGCGCCAGCAGCTGGTCTGACTGGAGCTACGAGCAGTACTTC.